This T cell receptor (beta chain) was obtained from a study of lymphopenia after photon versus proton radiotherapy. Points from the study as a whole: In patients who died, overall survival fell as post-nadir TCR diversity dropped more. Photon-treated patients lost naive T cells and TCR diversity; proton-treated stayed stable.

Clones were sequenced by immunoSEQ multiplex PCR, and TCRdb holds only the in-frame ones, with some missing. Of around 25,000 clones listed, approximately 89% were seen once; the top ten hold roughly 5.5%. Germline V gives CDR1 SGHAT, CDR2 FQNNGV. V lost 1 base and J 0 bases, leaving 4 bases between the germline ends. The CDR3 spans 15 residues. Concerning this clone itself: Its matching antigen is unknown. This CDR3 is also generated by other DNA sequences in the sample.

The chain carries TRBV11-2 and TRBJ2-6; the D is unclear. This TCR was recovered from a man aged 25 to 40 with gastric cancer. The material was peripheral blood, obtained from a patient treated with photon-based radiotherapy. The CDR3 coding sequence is TGTGCCAGCAGCTTAGGAAGCTCTGGGGCCAACGTCCTGACTTTC. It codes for CASSLGSSGANVLTF.